The 26 T cell receptor beta chains below come from one sample, sequenced in a study of cytomegalovirus exposure and HLA in healthy donors. TCRdb's copy holds only in-frame clones and misses some; the assay was immunoSEQ multiplex PCR. There are about 56,000 clones in the sample; around nine tenths occur only once, and roughly 1.2% lies in the top ten. The sequenced sample consisted of PBMCs. The receptors were sampled from a man aged 18 to 35 in good health and CMV-seronegative.

The rearrangement joins TRBV4-3 to TRBJ1-2; 8 bases line up with TRBD1. Trimming cost V 4 bases and J 3 bases; bases outside gene matches: 10. Germline V gene sequence: CDR1 LGHNA, CDR2 YSLEER. The CDR3 runs to 16 residues. The CDR3: CASSRDLGTGHYGYTF. CDR3 bases: TGCGCCAGCAGCCGAGACCTTGGGACAGGCCACTATGGCTACACCTTC.

The gene calls are TRBV4-1 and TRBJ1-2; tentative D call: TRBD1 (6 bases). The length of the CDR3 is 16 residues. Germline CDR1 is MGHRA and CDR2 is YSYEKL. Trimming cost V 4 bases and J 3 bases, with 18 bases left between them. The CDR3 sequence is CASSRGPDNNYYGYTF. The CDR3 region has the DNA TGCGCCAGCAGCCGGGGGCCAGACAATAACTACTATGGCTACACCTTC.

This sequence joins TRBV25-1 and TRBJ2-2, with 8 nucleotides matching TRBD2. Trimming removed 7 bases from V and 0 bases from J; junction bases left unmatched: 7. The V gene's germline CDR1 is MGHDK and CDR2 SYGVNS. The CDR3 consists of 16 residues. CDR3 residues: CASTTAGDANTGELFF. CDR3 nucleotide sequence: TGTGCCAGCACTACAGCGGGGGACGCGAACACCGGGGAGCTGTTTTTT.

The rearrangement uses TRBV19 and TRBJ2-1, with 7 bases fitting TRBD2. Germline values: CDR1 LNHDA, CDR2 SQIVND (reference sequence). The CDR3 contains 14 residues. Trimming at V came to 6 bases and at J to 4 bases, leaving 6 bases not matched to a gene. For the CDR3, the DNA is TGTGCCAGTAGGCCGACTAGCAGATACAATGAGCAGTTCTTC. It yields the protein CASRPTSRYNEQFF.

This chain connects TRBV12-5 to TRBJ2-2; TRBD2 agrees at 7 bases. Trimming cost V 0 bases and J 0 bases; bases outside gene matches: 1. In germline, CDR1 is LGHNT, CDR2 FRNRAP. The CDR3 loop spans 16 amino acids. CDR3 nucleotide sequence: TGTGCTAGTGGTTTGGTTCTAGCGGCGAACACCGGGGAGCTGTTTTTT. Translating gives CASGLVLAANTGELFF.

The chain recombines TRBV27 with TRBJ2-1; 10 nucleotides match TRBD2. Germline V lookup: CDR1 MNHEY, CDR2 SMNVEV (reference sequence). The CDR3 contains 16 residues. V lost 5 bases and J lost 4; bases outside the gene matches: 8. CDR3 DNA sequence: TGTGCCAGCAGTCCACTCGGACTAGCGGCTTACAATGAGCAGTTCTTC. Protein product: CASSPLGLAAYNEQFF.

This clone was found once. The chain combines TRBV19 with TRBJ2-3; D is perhaps TRBD1 (5 bases). The CDR3 length is 14 residues. Germline V gene sequence: CDR1 LNHDA, CDR2 SQIVND (reference sequence). V lost 9 bases and J lost 3, with 16 bases in between. The CDR3 coding sequence is TGTGCCAGCAGGGTTGGGGTAGATACAGATACGCAGTATTTT. It translates to CASRVGVDTDTQYF.

The CDR3 here is CASSVVPVHSVSTDTQYF. The CDR3 DNA reads TGTGCCAGCAGCGTAGTGCCGGTTCATTCCGTTAGCACAGATACGCAGTATTTT. The V call is TRBV9, the J call TRBJ2-3; D remains ambiguous. Per germline, CDR1 SGDLS and CDR2 YYNGEE. The CDR3 sequence is 18 residues long. The V end lost 0 bases, the J end lost 0 bases, and 17 bases lay between the germline ends.

This chain joins TRBV19 and TRBJ1-1; no definite D call. Germline CDR1 LNHDA, CDR2 SQIVND (reference sequence). The CDR3 has 15 residues. Between the trimmed V and J ends, which lost 5 bases and 0 bases, there was a span of 13 bases. The CDR3 spells CASSYEGSMNTEAFF. The CDR3 DNA sequence: TGTGCCAGTAGTTACGAGGGAAGCATGAACACTGAAGCTTTCTTT.

This rearrangement joins TRBV13 to TRBJ2-1, with D maybe TRBD1 (7 bases). The CDR3 runs 16 residues. Germline CDR1 PRHDT, CDR2 FYEKMQ (reference sequence). Trimming stripped 6 bases from V and 8 bases from J, with 23 bases between. CDR3 in DNA: TGTGCCAGCAGTCCCAGGGGGGCTAGCACGAAACATGAGCAGTTCTTC. This encodes CASSPRGASTKHEQFF.

This chain links TRBV4-3 with TRBJ2-1; possibly TRBD1 for D (6 bases). Trimming stripped 1 base from V and 8 bases from J, with 18 bases between. The CDR3 is 16 amino acids. Germline V gene sequence: CDR1 LGHNA, CDR2 YSLEER. DNA for the CDR3: TGCGCCAGCAGCCAAGTAGGGACAATCCCGACGGATGAGCAGTTCTTC. It encodes CASSQVGTIPTDEQFF.

The chain combines TRBV10-2 with TRBJ2-7; D perhaps matches TRBD2 (6 bases). Trimming shortened V by 1 base and J by 2 bases, and 12 bases separated the two germline ends. This CDR3 spans 15 amino acids. Germline V CDR1 and CDR2: WSHSY, SAAADI. CDR3 sequence: CASSELRGMTYEQYF. The CDR3 nucleotides are TGCGCCAGCAGTGAGTTGCGGGGAATGACCTACGAGCAGTACTTC.

This sequence joins TRBV9 and TRBJ1-2; possibly TRBD1 for D (6 bases). V dropped 1 base and J dropped 0 bases, with 16 bases sitting between them. Germline CDR1 is SGDLS and CDR2 is YYNGEE. The CDR3 totals 17 residues. CDR3 nucleotides: TGTGCCAGCAGCGTATCTGTCCGGGACACAACTAACTATGGCTACACCTTC. Its protein is CASSVSVRDTTNYGYTF.

In this sample, this clone turned up a few times. This chain links TRBV7-9 with TRBJ2-2; TRBD2 might be the D (6 bases). The germline gives CDR1 SEHNR, CDR2 FQNEAQ (reference sequence). This CDR3 comprises 15 residues. The V and J ends lost 3 bases and 0 bases respectively, with 8 bases between them. The CDR3 DNA follows: TGTGCCAGCAGCTTGGGCGGGACGAACACCGGGGAGCTGTTTTTT. It codes for CASSLGGTNTGELFF.

The chain has TRBV28 and TRBJ2-3; weak D call: TRBD2 (5 bases). This CDR3 is built from 15 residues. The germline V and J ends were trimmed by 3 bases and 2 bases, with 12 bases remaining between them. Germline assignment: CDR1 MDHEN and CDR2 SYDVKM. CDR3 sequence reads: CASSFGESDTDTQYF. The CDR3 DNA reads as TGTGCCAGCAGTTTTGGGGAGTCAGACACAGATACGCAGTATTTT.

The chain links TRBV7-2 to TRBJ2-1; D remains ambiguous. V was cut by 5 bases and J by 8 bases, with 16 bases left in between. The germline V gene encodes CDR1 SGHTA and CDR2 FQGNSA. This CDR3 comprises 14 residues. In DNA form, the CDR3 reads TGTGCCAGCAGCCGATCGCCCCAGAGCGATGAGCAGTTCTTC. Translated, it gives CASSRSPQSDEQFF.

This chain links TRBV5-4 with TRBJ2-3; tentatively, D is TRBD2 (6 bases). The CDR3 covers 17 residues. V was trimmed by 2 bases and J by 0 bases, leaving 16 bases between them. Per germline, CDR1 SGHNT and CDR2 YYREEE (reference sequence). Written as DNA, the CDR3 is TGTGCCAGCAGCTTCCCACGACCGGGACTGAGCACAGATACGCAGTATTTT. It encodes CASSFPRPGLSTDTQYF. Drawing the rest from reference TRBV5-4 and TRBJ2-3, the complete variable domain is ETGVTQSPTHLIKTRGQQVTLRCSSQSGHNTVSWYQQALGQGPQFIFQYYREEENGRGNFPPRFSGLQFPNYSSELNVNALELDDSALYLCASSFPRPGLSTDTQYFGPGTRLTVL.

The chain joins TRBV14 to TRBJ1-3; no clear D gene. Germline V gene sequence: CDR1 SGHDN, CDR2 FVKESK. This CDR3 is built from 14 residues. Between the trimmed V and J ends, which lost 5 bases and 3 bases, there was a span of 11 bases. The CDR3 nucleotides are TGTGCCAGCAGCTCTCCAGAAAGTGGAAACACCATATATTTT. It translates to CASSSPESGNTIYF.

CDR3 protein: CASSFSGAVYNEQFF. The CDR3 region has the DNA TGCGCCAGCAGCTTTAGCGGGGCGGTATACAATGAGCAGTTCTTC. The genes are TRBV5-1 and TRBJ2-1; the match to TRBD2 covers 8 bases. CDR1 and CDR2 (germline): SGHRS, YFSETQ. The CDR3 spans 15 residues. V gave up 2 bases and J gave up 4 bases; unmatched junction bases: 5.

V and J are TRBV27 and TRBJ2-1; maybe TRBD2 (6 bases). Trimming removed 4 bases at V and 1 base at J, with 8 bases between. Germline values: CDR1 MNHEY, CDR2 SMNVEV (reference sequence). The CDR3 runs to 14 residues. The CDR3 region is CASSYGSSYNEQFF. The CDR3 DNA follows: TGTGCCAGCAGTTACGGGAGTTCCTACAATGAGCAGTTCTTC.

V gene TRBV10-1 combines with J gene TRBJ2-7, with 7 bases matching TRBD2. The CDR3 has 16 amino acids. The germline CDR1 and CDR2 sequences are WNHNN and SYGVQD (reference sequence). Unmatched junction bases numbered 9, after V lost 4 bases and J lost 0 bases. CDR3 amino acids: CASSVQGGFNSYEQYF. The CDR3 DNA follows: TGCGCCAGCAGTGTCCAGGGAGGGTTTAACTCCTACGAGCAGTACTTC.

The chain carries TRBV28 and TRBJ1-4; no clear D. V was trimmed by 3 bases and J by 12 bases, leaving 11 bases between them. The CDR3 length is 12 residues. Germline CDR1 is MDHEN and CDR2 is SYDVKM. The CDR3 sequence: CASSFRVEELFF. The CDR3 nucleotides read TGTGCCAGCAGTTTTCGTGTAGAGGAACTGTTTTTT.

V gene TRBV9 combines with J gene TRBJ2-1; 7 nucleotides align to TRBD1. The CDR3 covers 13 residues. CDR1 is SGDLS, CDR2 YYNGEE, per germline. V lost 4 bases and J lost 10; bases outside the gene matches: 8. The CDR3 DNA reads as TGTGCCAGCAGCTCCACGACAGGGCGAGAGCAGTTCTTC. Amino acid sequence: CASSSTTGREQFF.

The gene calls are TRBV7-3 and TRBJ2-3, with 8 positions matching TRBD2. CDR3 length: 16 residues. Germline CDR1 is SGHTA and CDR2 is FQGTGA. V shed 3 bases and J 4 bases; nucleotides not matched to a gene: 9. This CDR3 reads CASSLGVAGLADTQYF. The CDR3 DNA is TGTGCCAGCAGCTTGGGGGTAGCGGGATTAGCAGATACGCAGTATTTT.

The V and J genes are TRBV4-1 and TRBJ2-2; D possibly corresponds to TRBD2 (5 bases). CDR1 is MGHRA and CDR2 is YSYEKL in the germline V gene. The CDR3 totals 13 residues. V lost 0 bases and J 6 bases, leaving 5 bases between the germline ends. In DNA form, the CDR3 reads TGCGCCAGCAGCCAAGAGGACTCCGGGGAGCTGTTTTTT. As protein: CASSQEDSGELFF.

The V call is TRBV7-3, the J call TRBJ1-1; D gene ambiguous. V gave up 7 bases and J gave up 9 bases, with 6 bases separating them. Per the germline V gene, CDR1 is SGHTA and CDR2 is FQGTGA. This CDR3 has 9 residues. This CDR3 reads CASKTQAFF. The CDR3 nucleotides are TGTGCCAGCAAAACTCAAGCTTTCTTT.